One T cell receptor beta chain is described in this entry. Its antigen is unidentified. Germline CDR1 SEHNR, CDR2 FQNEAQ (reference sequence). The V and J ends lost 9 bases and 1 base respectively, with 14 bases between them. The CDR3 loop spans 14 amino acids. The sample originates from a study of vaccination and CD4 T cells after COVID-19. Study in general: SARS-CoV-2 had been detected by nasal swab PCR in convalescent patients; roughly 9 were mild, one severe. Stimuli were overlapping spike peptide pools of SARS-CoV-2 and three common cold coronaviruses (HCoV-NL63, HCoV-OC43, HCoV-229E). Either a CEFX pool, an HIV-1 Nef pool, or no peptide was added to control cultures.

Treatment meaning: roughly 11-day PBMC culture with coronavirus spike peptide pools or control peptides (ViraFEST assay). General study points: Spike mono-reactive clones accounted for 304 of the 307 vaccine-specific clones found in convalescent patients.

Cultured CD4+ T cell DNA was sequenced using the Oncomine TCR Beta short-read assay. MiXCR, run by TCRdb on the PCR reads, gives a single entry per CDR3 protein. The profile covers 10,000 to 12,000 distinct CDR3 sequences, with 45% to 65% appearing a single time and approximately 10% taken by the ten largest. The sequenced material came from CD4+ T cells from blood, cultured in vitro. The receptor's source is a human donor who had recovered from COVID-19. V and J are TRBV7-9 and TRBJ2-3, with D perhaps matching TRBD2 (6 bases). This chain's CDR3 is CARGSGLGTDTQYF. As DNA, the CDR3 is TGTGCCAGAGGTAGCGGTTTGGGCACAGATACGCAGTATTTT.